This T cell receptor (beta chain) derives from a study of blood T cell repertoires in COVID-19. Per the authors' pipeline: Cell counts per sample came from amplifying reference gene primers. Some clones are missing from TCRdb's copy, which holds only in-frame ones; the method was immunoSEQ multiplex PCR. V and J calls and clone size are those listed in that table; D and trimming were worked out from the DNA. The data contain about 260,000 clones, over 75% of them singletons. Individuals aged about 18 to 100 years were recruited from fewer than 25 US areas. Membership in each cohort depended on participant-reported clinical history. This clone has only one observation. CDR3 length equals 15 residues. The germline CDR1 and CDR2 sequences are LGHDT and YNNKEL (reference sequence). V was shortened by 3 bases and J by 0 bases, with 9 bases between the two germline ends.

The chain uses TRBV3-1 (or the pseudogene TRBV3-2) and TRBJ1-5, with D tentatively TRBD1 (5 bases). Sequencing used PBMCs or T cells enriched from blood (not recorded which). This clonotype originated in a woman in her late teens or twenties who had recovered from COVID-19. In nucleotides, the CDR3 is TGTGCCAGCAGCCAGATGCAGGGTAGCAATCAGCCCCAGCATTTT. Translating gives CASSQMQGSNQPQHF.